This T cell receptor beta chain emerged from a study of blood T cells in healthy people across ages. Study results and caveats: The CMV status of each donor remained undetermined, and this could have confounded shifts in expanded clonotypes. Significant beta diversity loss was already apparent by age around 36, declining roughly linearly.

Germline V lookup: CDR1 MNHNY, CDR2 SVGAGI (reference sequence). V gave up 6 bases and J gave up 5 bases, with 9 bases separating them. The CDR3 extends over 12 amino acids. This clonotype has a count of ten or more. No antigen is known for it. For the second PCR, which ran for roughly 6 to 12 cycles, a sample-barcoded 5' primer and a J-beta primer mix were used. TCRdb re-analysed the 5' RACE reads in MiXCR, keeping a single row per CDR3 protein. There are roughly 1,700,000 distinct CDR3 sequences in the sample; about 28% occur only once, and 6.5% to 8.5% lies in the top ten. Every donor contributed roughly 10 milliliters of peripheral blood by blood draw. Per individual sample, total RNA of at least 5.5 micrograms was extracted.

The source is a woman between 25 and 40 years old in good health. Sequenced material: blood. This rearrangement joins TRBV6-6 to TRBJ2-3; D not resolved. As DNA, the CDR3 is TGTGCCAGCAGACGAACTGGAGATACGCAGTATTTT. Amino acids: CASRRTGDTQYF.